A single sample is the source of the 20 T cell receptor beta chains below, sequenced in a study of cytomegalovirus exposure and HLA in healthy donors. PCR involved 60 Vbeta and 13 Jbeta primers. Assay: immunoSEQ multiplex PCR; the TCRdb copy retains only in-frame clones and omits some. This sample has roughly 84,000 clones, with about 79% found just once. Material for sequencing was PBMCs. Receptor source: a male donor in good health and CMV-seropositive.

This chain uses TRBV13 with TRBJ2-7; TRBD2 aligns across 10 bases. This CDR3 comprises 15 residues. Losses at the gene ends were 5 bases for V and 4 bases for J; bases not matched to a gene: 8. Germline CDR1 PRHDT, CDR2 FYEKMQ (reference sequence). CDR3 bases: TGTGCCAGCAGCCGCGGGGGACTAGCGACTTACGAGCAGTACTTC. Protein: CASSRGGLATYEQYF. The whole variable domain, remainder taken from reference TRBV13 and TRBJ2-7, is AAGVIQSPRHLIKEKRETATLKCYPIPRHDTVYWYQQGPGQDPQFLISFYEKMQSDKGSIPDRFSAQQFSDYHSELNMSSLELGDSALYFCASSRGGLATYEQYFGPGTRLTVT.

The V call is TRBV19, the J call TRBJ2-5; 9 positions match TRBD2. TRBJ2-7 explains the end of the DNA better; the J call may be wrong. The CDR3 length is 13 residues. The germline CDR1 and CDR2 sequences are LNHDA and SQIVND (reference sequence). CDR3 DNA sequence: TGTGCCAGTAGTGGTAGCGGGAGATACGAGCAGTACTTC. It specifies CASSGSGRYEQYF.

The V gene is TRBV9, the J gene TRBJ2-2; maybe TRBD1 (6 bases). Looked up from germline, CDR1 is SGDLS and CDR2 is YYNGEE. The CDR3 sequence is 17 residues long. V was trimmed by 0 bases and J by 4 bases, leaving 16 bases between them. CDR3 DNA sequence: TGTGCCAGCAGCGTAGATGCCTGGGGGCAGATCACCGGGGAGCTGTTTTTT. Amino acid sequence: CASSVDAWGQITGELFF.

The genes are TRBV5-8 and TRBJ1-2, with a tentative D call TRBD1 (6 bases). V lost 4 bases and J 8 bases, leaving 18 bases between the germline ends. This CDR3 is 14 amino acids long. Germline CDR1 SGHTS, CDR2 YDEGEE. Here the CDR3 reads CASSGYRAYGGYTF. Written as DNA, the CDR3 is TGTGCCAGCAGCGGATACAGGGCGTATGGGGGCTACACCTTC.

The chain links TRBV6-1 to TRBJ2-1, with TRBD2 identical over 11 bases. The CDR3 length is 15 residues. Per germline, CDR1 MNHNS and CDR2 SASEGT. Unmatched junction bases numbered 5, after V lost 4 bases and J lost 6 bases. CDR3 nucleotide sequence: TGTGCCAGCAGTGCACTAGCGGGAGAATCCAATGAGCAGTTCTTC. Protein: CASSALAGESNEQFF.

On this clone itself: A read error may produce the germline difference seen at one junction end. V gene TRBV7-7 combines with J gene TRBJ2-7; 8 bases align to TRBD1. The CDR3 spans 14 residues. Germline-derived CDR1 and CDR2 are SSHAT and FNYEAQ (reference sequence). In nucleotides, the CDR3 is TGTGCTAGCAGCTTGGGGGGACAGGACTACGAGCAGTACTTC. Protein product: CASSLGGQDYEQYF.

J is TRBJ2-5 and V is TRBV7-9, with 7 bases identical to TRBD2. V lost 0 bases, J lost 5 bases, and 0 bases stayed unmatched. CDR1 and CDR2 (germline): SEHNR, FQNEAQ (reference sequence). The CDR3 has 13 amino acids. The CDR3 region has the DNA TGTGCCAGCAGCTTAGCGGGGGGGGAGACCCAGTACTTC. Translated: CASSLAGGETQYF.

This clone was recorded once. The rearrangement links TRBV25-1 to TRBJ2-7; TRBD1 agrees at 11 bases. The CDR3 has 15 amino acids. CDR1 MGHDK and CDR2 SYGVNS come from the germline V gene. J gave up 7 bases and V 1 base, and 6 bases lay outside the gene matches. The CDR3 DNA is TGTGCCAGCAGTGAATCCGGGACAGGGGGTTATGAGCAGTACTTC. It codes for CASSESGTGGYEQYF.

This clone was seen only a few times. This CDR3 is CASSLAYYEQYF. The CDR3 DNA reads as TGTGCCAGCAGCTTAGCCTACTACGAGCAGTACTTC. The V and J genes are TRBV7-9 and TRBJ2-5, with D uncertain. The J call may be faulty, since TRBJ2-7 better matches the DNA end. The CDR3 sequence is 12 residues long. Germline CDR1 SEHNR, CDR2 FQNEAQ (reference sequence).

This clone was picked up a small number of times. The V and J genes are TRBV19 and TRBJ1-5; D perhaps matches TRBD1 (6 bases). The germline V and J ends were trimmed by 4 bases and 2 bases, with 9 bases remaining between them. The germline gives CDR1 LNHDA, CDR2 SQIVND (reference sequence). The CDR3 covers 14 residues. The CDR3 nucleotides read TGTGCCAGTAGTAGGGGGCAGGGCAATCAGCCCCAGCATTTT. It specifies CASSRGQGNQPQHF.

This rearrangement joins TRBV5-1 to TRBJ2-2; tentatively, D is TRBD1 (5 bases). Trimming stripped 3 bases from V and 6 bases from J, with 9 bases between. This CDR3 is built from 13 residues. Germline V gives CDR1 SGHRS, CDR2 YFSETQ. CDR3 nucleotides: TGCGCCAGCAGCTCACAGGCGTCCGGGGAGCTGTTTTTT. Translated: CASSSQASGELFF.

Here the CDR3 DNA reads TGCGCCAGCATGGTTCGCGGTGAGCAGTTCTTC. Protein sequence: CASMVRGEQFF. V gene TRBV10-2 combines with J gene TRBJ2-1; D is ambiguous. Germline CDR1 reads WSHSY; CDR2 reads SAAADI. V was pared by 7 bases and J by 9 bases, with 10 bases between. The CDR3 has 11 residues.

As DNA, the CDR3 is TGTGCCAGCAGCCCCTTTGCGGGAGGCGCCAATGAGCAGTTCTTC. Its protein is CASSPFAGGANEQFF. The rearrangement joins TRBV6-1 to TRBJ2-1; 8 nucleotides agree with TRBD2. This CDR3 comprises 15 residues. Trimming removed 6 bases from V and 6 bases from J; junction bases left unmatched: 10. Germline CDR1 MNHNS, CDR2 SASEGT.

J is TRBJ2-7 and V is TRBV11-2; 7 nucleotides match TRBD2. The CDR3 extends over 15 amino acids. The germline V gene encodes CDR1 SGHAT and CDR2 FQNNGV. J gave up 2 bases and V 1 base, and 5 bases lay outside the gene matches. The CDR3 is CASSLGGRGTYEQYF. CDR3 DNA: TGTGCCAGCAGCTTAGGAGGGAGGGGTACCTACGAGCAGTACTTC.

V and J are TRBV28 and TRBJ1-4; unclear D gene. Germline assignment: CDR1 MDHEN and CDR2 SYDVKM. With 5 bases removed from V and 7 bases from J, the gap between germline ends came to 17 bases. This CDR3 is 15 amino acids long. The CDR3 nucleotides are TGTGCCAGCAGTCCTACACTAGGGATGGGTGAAAAACTGTTTTTT. Translated, it gives CASSPTLGMGEKLFF.

The rearrangement links TRBV7-6 to TRBJ2-5; D might be TRBD2 (7 bases). This CDR3 comprises 17 residues. V was pared by 0 bases and J by 7 bases, with 21 bases between. CDR1 is SGHVS, CDR2 FNYEAQ, per germline. The CDR3 DNA reads as TGTGCCAGCAGCTTAGCGCGGGGGCCGATGTCCCCAGGGACCCAGTACTTC. Amino acids: CASSLARGPMSPGTQYF.

V gene TRBV7-8 combines with J gene TRBJ2-3, with D maybe TRBD2 (5 bases). This CDR3 spans 16 amino acids. The germline V gene has CDR1 SGHVS and CDR2 FQNEAQ. Trimming pared 0 bases from V and 0 bases from J, leaving 10 bases between. In DNA form, the CDR3 reads TGTGCCAGCAGCTTAGCGCCTAGCTTTAGCACAGATACGCAGTATTTT. It translates to CASSLAPSFSTDTQYF.

The chain's CDR3 is CASSNPKNRGNSGNTIYF. The DNA of the CDR3 is TGTGCCAGCAGCAACCCCAAGAACAGGGGGAACTCTGGAAACACCATATATTTT. The chain links TRBV21-1 to TRBJ1-3; TRBD1 is the table's D call and was not checked against the DNA. TRBV21-1 is annotated as a pseudogene. The CDR3 is 18 residues long.

This clone was counted a few times. V is TRBV4-2 and J is TRBJ1-5; D perhaps matches TRBD1 (6 bases). The CDR3 consists of 14 residues. Trimming took 1 base from V and 6 from J, leaving 10 bases between them. The germline V gene has CDR1 LGHNA and CDR2 YNFKEQ. The DNA for the CDR3 is TGTGCCAGCAGCCAAGGGGGGGGCGTTCAGCCCCAGCATTTT. It specifies CASSQGGGVQPQHF.

The chain has TRBV4-2 and TRBJ2-7; TRBD1 aligns across 7 bases. This CDR3 is 16 amino acids long. The V gene's germline CDR1 is LGHNA and CDR2 YNFKEQ. With 0 bases clipped from V and 6 bases from J, the junction kept 11 bases outside the gene matches. The CDR3 coding sequence is TGTGCCAGCAGCCAAGAGCCTCACAGGGGAACCGTCGAGCAGTACTTC. Protein product: CASSQEPHRGTVEQYF.